This T cell receptor (beta chain) was observed in a study of blood T cell repertoires in COVID-19 (dated by TCRdb to about 2020). In terms of the full investigation: Collaborator samples came from the United States, Italy and Spain and covered acute and convalescent phases of COVID-19. The prospective study material was composed of cDNA or gDNA derived from T cells, B-cell-depleted T cells, or PBMCs. Where available, HLA class I and class II types were taken from metadata supplied by the sample provider and were not determined by assay-based typing. Sample metadata almost always included a de-identified subject ID, COVID-19 status, age in years and sex. The repertoires were released in a freely available public database intended as a resource for research on the immune response to SARS-CoV-2. The dataset comprised deeply sampled blood TCRbeta repertoires from subjects exposed to, actively infected with, or recovered from COVID-19. Samples came from the ongoing ImmuneRACE study (first 160 participants) plus 1,254 subjects from 6 global collaborators. Overall study results and their limits: The amount of clinical and demographic metadata varied by source and participant and was provided uncurated.

A word on this clone: Which antigen it targets is not known. No quality values exist for individual bases; no much larger clone is one base distant.

The germline V gene specifies MRHNA as CDR1 and SNTAGT as CDR2. From its cysteine to its phenylalanine, the CDR3 spans 13 amino acids. The DNA shown is the 39-base CDR3, in frame from base 1. V is shortened by 6 bases, J by 4 bases, and the region joining them spans 12 bases. The immunoSEQ Assay, a bias-controlled multiplex PCR, was used to amplify TCRbeta CDR3 regions from genomic DNA. The study's own analysis went as follows. Within the assay, amplification of reference gene primers was used to estimate how many nucleated cells each sample contained. To quantify the absolute abundance of each unique TCRbeta CDR3 rearrangement, sequence reads were collapsed and filtered. For each sample, productive Simpson clonality was calculated as the square root of Simpson's diversity index over productive rearrangements. TCRdb limited this immuneACCESS table to in-frame rearrangements with V and J called. A share of clones is missing; checked studies link under half to unresolved V genes, and the rest is unexplained. The DNA was the basis for D and trimming; V, J and clone size are from that table. In all, the sample holds fewer than 300,000 clones, and 90% of those were seen once. The top ten constitute 6.3% of the sample.

One collaborating source in Seattle enrolled patients while the patients were actively infected and followed the patients over time throughout the course of disease. Collaborating institutions collected whole blood in K2EDTA tubes following their own protocols. For TCRbeta analysis, collaborator samples were shipped as frozen whole blood, as isolated PBMCs, or as DNA extracted from either sample type. The sample was peripheral blood. This clonotype was sampled from a woman between 45 and 60 years old with COVID-19, enrolled during active disease. The receptor chain draws on TRBV6-4 and TRBJ1-2; the D gene assignment is ambiguous. DNA sequence: TGTGCCAGCAGCAAACAATATGGCTATGGCTACACCTTC. Its amino acids are CASSKQYGYGYTF.